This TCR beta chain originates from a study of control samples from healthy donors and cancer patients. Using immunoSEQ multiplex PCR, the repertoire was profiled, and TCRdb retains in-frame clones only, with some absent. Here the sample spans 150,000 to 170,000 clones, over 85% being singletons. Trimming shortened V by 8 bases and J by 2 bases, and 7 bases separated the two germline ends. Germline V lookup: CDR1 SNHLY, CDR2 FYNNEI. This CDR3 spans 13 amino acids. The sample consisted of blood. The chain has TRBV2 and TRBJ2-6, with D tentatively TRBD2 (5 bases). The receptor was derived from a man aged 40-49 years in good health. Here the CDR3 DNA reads TGTGCCAGCGAGCGGACTGGGGCCAACGTCCTGACTTTC. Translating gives CASERTGANVLTF.